One T cell receptor (beta chain) is described in this entry. Its antigen is currently unknown. The sample belongs to a study of T cells in Graves' hyperthyroidism and ophthalmopathy. Trimming removed 1 base from V and 1 base from J, with 13 bases in between. CDR1 MNHNY and CDR2 SVGAGI come from the germline V gene (reference sequence). This CDR3 contains 16 residues. Amplified TCR beta CDR3 regions derived from RNA transcripts. RT-PCR in the first round (using the HTBI primer set) targeted the TCR CDR3. Via MiXCR, TCRdb re-called the multiplex PCR reads, giving one row per CDR3 protein. This table has fewer than 450,000 distinct CDR3 sequences, about a sixth appearing once. Study-wide results and caveats: A model built on 13 V-J features separated ophthalmopathy from stable hyperthyroidism. The model anticipated ophthalmopathy a median approximately six months pre-onset.

The V call is TRBV6-6, the J call TRBJ2-5; D is unclear. The receptor's source is a woman younger than 45 with Graves' hyperthyroidism that later progressed to Graves' ophthalmopathy. The specimen sequenced was blood. The CDR3 DNA is TGTGCCAGCAGTTACTTCGGCTCAGAGATCCAAGAGACCCAGTACTTC. Translated, it gives CASSYFGSEIQETQYF.